These 15 T cell receptor beta chains were sequenced from one sample in a study of T cells in Graves' hyperthyroidism and ophthalmopathy. The investigators amplified TCR beta CDR3 regions from RNA transcripts. The HTBI primer set drove a first-round RT-PCR of the TCR CDR3. TCRdb independently ran MiXCR on the multiplex PCR reads; one entry per CDR3 protein. The sample lists approximately 700,000 distinct CDR3 sequences, 16% occurring once. The sequenced sample consisted of blood. These receptors were collected from a man aged 18 to 29 with Graves' hyperthyroidism.

This chain connects TRBV4-1 to TRBJ2-7; the D gene is possibly TRBD1 (5 bases). V was pared by 0 bases and J by 7 bases, with 10 bases between. Germline V gene data show CDR1 as MGHRA and CDR2 as YSYEKL. The CDR3 spans 13 residues. The CDR3: CASSQDGAWEQYF. Here the CDR3 DNA reads TGCGCCAGCAGCCAAGATGGGGCCTGGGAGCAGTACTTC.

Ten or more counts support this clonotype. The rearrangement uses TRBV12-3 or TRBV12-4 and TRBJ2-7, with TRBD2 matching over 9 bases. The CDR3 loop spans 14 amino acids. Germline trimming cut 4 bases from V and 5 bases from J; bases unmatched to any gene: 6. The CDR3 loop is CASSSPPSGNEQYF. Written as DNA, the CDR3 is TGTGCCAGCAGTTCTCCCCCTAGCGGGAACGAGCAGTACTTC.

This clonotype was detected ten times or more. The chain combines TRBV29-1 with TRBJ2-7, with D possibly being TRBD2 (5 bases). The V gene lost 5 bases and the J gene lost 0 bases, with 11 bases spanning the gap. The CDR3 spans 13 residues. Germline V gives CDR1 SQVTM, CDR2 ANQGSEA. The CDR3 reads CSVRRASSYEQYF. In nucleotides, the CDR3 is TGCAGCGTTAGGCGGGCAAGCTCCTACGAGCAGTACTTC.

The chain uses TRBV28 and TRBJ2-2; D is possibly TRBD1 (7 bases). CDR1 is MDHEN, CDR2 SYDVKM, per germline. V was clipped by 1 base and J by 4 bases, with 25 bases between them. The CDR3 is 20 amino acids. The CDR3 protein is CASSLSQGRSMPLSTGELFF. Here the CDR3 DNA reads TGTGCCAGCAGTTTATCACAGGGGAGGTCTATGCCCTTGAGCACCGGGGAGCTGTTTTTT.

This clonotype was observed at least ten times. The chain carries TRBV28 and TRBJ2-7; D is undetermined. Per germline, CDR1 MDHEN and CDR2 SYDVKM. There are 14 residues in the CDR3. The V gene lost 3 bases and the J gene lost 2 bases, with 11 bases spanning the gap. The CDR3 bases are TGTGCCAGCAGTTTCTTTTCTGGGACCTACGAGCAGTACTTC. Translation gives CASSFFSGTYEQYF.

This clonotype has at least ten counts. This chain uses TRBV7-8 with TRBJ2-5, with D perhaps matching TRBD1 (5 bases). This CDR3 region has 18 residues. V was trimmed by 0 bases and J by 5 bases, leaving 22 bases between them. Germline V gene data show CDR1 as SGHVS and CDR2 as FQNEAQ. CDR3 sequence reads: CASSLALNFRGMMETQYF. The DNA for the CDR3 is TGTGCCAGCAGCTTAGCCCTTAATTTTAGGGGAATGATGGAGACCCAGTACTTC.

This clonotype was counted only a few times. The chain recombines TRBV7-6 with TRBJ1-4, with D possibly TRBD1 on 5 matching bases. CDR3 length: 16 residues. V lost 4 bases, J lost 0 bases, and 12 bases lay in between. Per germline, CDR1 SGHVS and CDR2 FNYEAQ. CDR3 in amino acids: CASSSPGGATNEKLFF. CDR3 DNA: TGTGCCAGCAGCTCACCTGGGGGAGCAACTAATGAAAAACTGTTTTTT.

This chain uses TRBV4-1 with TRBJ2-3; no clear D. Germline V gene sequence: CDR1 MGHRA, CDR2 YSYEKL. V dropped 2 bases and J dropped 4 bases, with 19 bases sitting between them. The CDR3 runs to 17 residues. Written as DNA, the CDR3 is TGCGCCAGCAGCCAACCCGTGACCTCCCTGGGCGCAGATACGCAGTATTTT. As protein: CASSQPVTSLGADTQYF.

V usage is TRBV2 and J usage is TRBJ2-1; no clear D gene. Germline V gene lookup returns CDR1 SNHLY and CDR2 FYNNEI. The germline V and J ends were trimmed by 3 bases and 2 bases, with 5 bases remaining between them. The CDR3 is made up of 13 amino acids. CDR3 loop: CASSDSTYNEQFF. In DNA form, the CDR3 reads TGTGCCAGCAGTGATAGCACCTACAATGAGCAGTTCTTC.

This clonotype was seen only a few times. This rearrangement joins TRBV4-1 to TRBJ2-1, with D possibly being TRBD1 (5 bases). V gave up 4 bases and J gave up 6 bases, with 10 bases separating them. Germline CDR1 is MGHRA and CDR2 is YSYEKL. The CDR3 sequence is 13 residues long. The CDR3 sequence is CASSLWQGNEQFF. The CDR3 DNA follows: TGCGCCAGCAGCCTCTGGCAGGGCAATGAGCAGTTCTTC.

The rearrangement joins TRBV18 to TRBJ1-4, with TRBD1 identical over 7 bases. The V and J ends lost 3 bases and 12 bases, in that order; junction bases with no gene match: 7. The CDR3 covers 13 residues. Germline V lookup: CDR1 KGHSH, CDR2 LQKENI. Written as DNA, the CDR3 is TGTGCCAGCTCACCCAGGGGGTCTACGGAACTGTTTTTT. Its translation is CASSPRGSTELFF. Full variable domain (outside the CDR3, taken from reference TRBV18 and TRBJ1-4): NAGVMQNPRHLVRRRGQEARLRCSPMKGHSHVYWYRQLPEEGLKFMVYLQKENIIDESGMPKERFSAEFPKEGPSILRIQQVVRGDSAAYFCASSPRGSTELFFGSGTQLSVL.

This clonotype was observed a handful of times. The chain couples TRBV25-1 to TRBJ2-5; 7 nucleotides line up with TRBD1. This CDR3 comprises 11 residues. Per the germline V gene, CDR1 is MGHDK and CDR2 is SYGVNS. The V gene end was trimmed by 7 bases and the J gene end by 14 bases; junction bases not matched to a gene: 10. In DNA form, the CDR3 reads TGTGCCAGCAAAGGGCTGACAGGGTTATACTTC. It yields the protein CASKGLTGLYF.

The chain couples TRBV10-2 to TRBJ2-7; D is perhaps TRBD2 (6 bases). Trimming cost V 0 bases and J 7 bases, with 16 bases left between them. Germline V gene sequence: CDR1 WSHSY, CDR2 SAAADI. The CDR3 length is 15 residues. The CDR3, as DNA: TGCGCCAGCAGTGAGTCGGGGACTGGTACTGTTGAGCAGTACTTC. Encoded protein: CASSESGTGTVEQYF.

The rearrangement joins TRBV25-1 to TRBJ2-7; D is unresolved. This CDR3 has 14 residues. V shed 1 base and J shed 3 bases, with 10 bases lying between them. Germline CDR1 and CDR2: MGHDK and SYGVNS. CDR3 residues: CASSEFGVDYEQYF. The CDR3, as DNA: TGTGCCAGCAGTGAATTTGGGGTCGACTACGAGCAGTACTTC.

A single count supports this clonotype. The chain combines TRBV6-1 with TRBJ1-2; 10 bases match TRBD1. Germline loops: CDR1 MNHNS, CDR2 SASEGT. V shed 5 bases and J 4 bases; nucleotides not matched to a gene: 10. This CDR3 is 16 amino acids long. This CDR3 reads CASSLRTGGVSYGYTF. CDR3 nucleotide sequence: TGTGCCAGCAGTCTGAGGACAGGGGGAGTATCCTATGGCTACACCTTC.